A single sample is the source of the 5 T cell receptor beta chains below, sequenced in a study of monozygotic twins with inflammatory bowel disease. From the 5' RACE reads, TCRdb lists one entry per CDR3 protein and no DNA. The table lists over 110,000 distinct CDR3 sequences. The specimen sequenced was blood. The receptors derive from a human donor with ulcerative colitis or Crohn's disease, or a healthy co-twin of an affected twin (not recorded which).

The chain employs TRBV28 and TRBJ2-1; TCRdb's D gene call, TRBD1, goes unchecked for lack of DNA. This CDR3 is built from 15 residues. Germline V gene data show CDR1 as MDHEN and CDR2 as SYDVKM. CDR3 sequence: CASNLPGVPYNEQFF.

This chain joins TRBV4-1 and TRBJ1-4; with no DNA, the TCRdb D assignment of TRBD1 cannot be verified. Per the germline V gene, CDR1 is MGHRA and CDR2 is YSYEKL. The CDR3 runs to 14 residues. CDR3 region: CASSRTGTNEKLFF.

This rearrangement joins TRBV4-1 to TRBJ2-2; absent DNA, TCRdb's TRBD1 call cannot be checked. Per the germline V gene, CDR1 is MGHRA and CDR2 is YSYEKL. This CDR3 contains 17 residues. Here the CDR3 reads CASSQDRTGVNTGELFF.

The chain is built from TRBV29-1 and TRBJ2-2. Germline values: CDR1 SQVTM, CDR2 ANQGSEA. This CDR3 region has 14 residues. CDR3 sequence: CSVDDGLNTGELFF.

The chain uses TRBV20-1 and TRBJ2-3; TCRdb's D gene call, TRBD1, goes unchecked for lack of DNA. This CDR3 contains 15 residues. From germline, CDR1 is DFQATT and CDR2 SNEGSKA (reference sequence). CDR3 protein: CSARGGGRAADTQYF.